These 17 T cell receptor beta chains originate from one sample sequenced in a study of cytomegalovirus exposure and HLA in healthy donors. Use of 60 Vbeta and 13 Jbeta primers characterized the PCR. TCRdb's copy holds only in-frame clones and misses some; the assay was immunoSEQ multiplex PCR. The data show about 180,000 clones, less than 90% seen once. The sequenced sample consisted of PBMCs. The receptors derive from a boy aged 2-9 years in good health and CMV-seronegative.

The V and J genes are TRBV4-1 and TRBJ2-5; the match to TRBD2 covers 8 bases. With the DNA end fitting TRBJ2-7 better, the J assignment may be wrong. Per germline, CDR1 MGHRA and CDR2 YSYEKL. The CDR3 runs 15 residues. The CDR3 protein is CASSQATSGIYEQYF. In DNA form, the CDR3 reads TGCGCCAGCAGCCAAGCAACTAGCGGAATCTACGAGCAGTACTTC.

The chain links TRBV25-1 to TRBJ1-4; 7 nucleotides line up with TRBD1. V trimming: 4 bases; J trimming: 4 bases; junction bases outside the gene matches: 3. Germline-derived CDR1 and CDR2 are MGHDK and SYGVNS. The CDR3 is made up of 14 amino acids. For the CDR3, the DNA is TGTGCCAGCAGTGGGGGACAGCGTAATGAAAAACTGTTTTTT. Protein product: CASSGGQRNEKLFF.

This clone was seen once. The rearrangement uses TRBV5-6 and TRBJ1-4; possible D gene TRBD1, 6 bases. Germline loops: CDR1 SGHDT, CDR2 YYEEEE. The CDR3 runs 16 residues. V was shortened by 4 bases and J by 8 bases, with 21 bases between the two germline ends. CDR3 sequence: CASSSFGQLEMEKLFF. CDR3 coding DNA: TGTGCCAGCAGCAGTTTCGGACAGTTAGAAATGGAAAAACTGTTTTTT.

This chain links TRBV4-1 with TRBJ2-1; 8 bases agree with TRBD1. CDR1 MGHRA and CDR2 YSYEKL come from the germline V gene. There are 16 residues in the CDR3. J gave up 9 bases and V 0 bases, and 10 bases lay outside the gene matches. Here the CDR3 reads CASSQDPRTGSLEQFF. CDR3 sequence (DNA): TGCGCCAGCAGCCAAGACCCAAGGACAGGGAGTCTTGAGCAGTTCTTC.

This clone was detected only a few times. This chain uses TRBV7-8 with TRBJ2-7; 7 bases match TRBD2. The germline CDR1 and CDR2 sequences are SGHVS and FQNEAQ. After removal of 4 bases from V and 0 bases from J, the junction contained 12 bases not matched to a gene. CDR3 size: 17 residues. The DNA for the CDR3 is TGTGCCAGCAGCTCGGGATCTAGCGGAGCCTCCTCCTACGAGCAGTACTTC. It specifies CASSSGSSGASSYEQYF.

This chain links TRBV19 with TRBJ1-5, with D possibly being TRBD1 (5 bases). V was shortened by 4 bases and J by 1 base, with 14 bases between the two germline ends. The V gene's germline CDR1 is LNHDA and CDR2 SQIVND (reference sequence). The CDR3 spans 16 residues. The CDR3 DNA is TGTGCCAGTAGTACCGGGGGGGGACCAAGCAATCAGCCCCAGCATTTT. It codes for CASSTGGGPSNQPQHF.

This clone was counted a few times. This sequence joins TRBV15 and TRBJ1-1; maybe TRBD1 (5 bases). The germline V gene has CDR1 LNHNV and CDR2 YYDKDF (reference sequence). This CDR3 spans 14 amino acids. Deletions cut 0 bases from V and 4 bases from J, with 9 bases between. The CDR3 reads CATSRDSTVTEAFF. The DNA for the CDR3 is TGTGCCACCAGCAGAGATTCGACAGTCACTGAAGCTTTCTTT.

The sample holds a few counts of this clone. This chain links TRBV13 with TRBJ2-6, with unresolved D. The V end lost 1 base, the J end lost 3 bases, and 7 bases lay between the germline ends. This CDR3 comprises 15 residues. Germline V gives CDR1 PRHDT, CDR2 FYEKMQ (reference sequence). CDR3 sequence: CASSLEGGGANVLTF. The CDR3 region has the DNA TGTGCCAGCAGCTTAGAAGGCGGTGGGGCCAACGTCCTGACTTTC.

V and J are TRBV27 and TRBJ2-1; TRBD1 agrees at 7 bases. Germline V lookup: CDR1 MNHEY, CDR2 SMNVEV (reference sequence). This CDR3 comprises 16 residues. V shed 7 bases and J 0 bases; nucleotides not matched to a gene: 9. The CDR3 loop is CASKAGAGGSYNEQFF. CDR3 DNA: TGTGCCAGCAAGGCTGGGGCAGGGGGCTCCTACAATGAGCAGTTCTTC.

The chain carries TRBV9 and TRBJ1-3; D is unresolved. V lost 3 bases and J lost 5, with 3 bases in between. Germline V lookup: CDR1 SGDLS, CDR2 YYNGEE. CDR3 size: 11 residues. For the CDR3, the DNA is TGTGCCAGCAGCGCCAGAAACACCATATATTTT. This translates into CASSARNTIYF.

Written as DNA, the CDR3 is TGTGCCAGCAGCTTGGGGGACACGGCTTACGAGCAGTACTTC. As protein: CASSLGDTAYEQYF. The V and J genes are TRBV5-6 and TRBJ2-7, with D possibly matching TRBD1 (6 bases). Germline V lookup: CDR1 SGHDT, CDR2 YYEEEE. The CDR3 sequence is 14 residues long. V was shortened by 0 bases and J by 4 bases, with 11 bases between the two germline ends.

V usage is TRBV28 and J usage is TRBJ2-7; 7 positions agree with TRBD1. Germline lookup yields CDR1 MDHEN and CDR2 SYDVKM. V shed 6 bases, J shed 4 bases, and the junction held 3 bases outside the gene matches. The CDR3 runs to 12 residues. CDR3: CASSQDRYEQYF. CDR3 DNA sequence: TGTGCCAGCAGCCAGGACAGGTACGAGCAGTACTTC. Full variable domain (rest looked up from reference TRBV28 and TRBJ2-7): DVKVTQSSRYLVKRTGEKVFLECVQDMDHENMFWYRQDPGLGLRLIYFSYDVKMKEKGDIPEGYSVSREKKERFSLILESASTNQTSMYLCASSQDRYEQYFGPGTRLTVT.

The J gene is TRBJ1-3, the V gene TRBV13; no reliable D call. V gave up 5 bases and J gave up 0 bases, with 11 bases separating them. Germline loops: CDR1 PRHDT, CDR2 FYEKMQ (reference sequence). This CDR3 spans 15 amino acids. The CDR3 DNA reads as TGTGCCAGCAGCGATGAGAACAGCTCTGGAAACACCATATATTTT. Amino acids: CASSDENSSGNTIYF.

The chain recombines TRBV5-4 with TRBJ1-1, with 9 bases lining up with TRBD1. The CDR3 length is 13 residues. From germline, CDR1 is SGHNT and CDR2 YYREEE (reference sequence). With 6 bases clipped from V and 1 base from J, the junction kept 1 base outside the gene matches. Here the CDR3 DNA reads TGTGCCAGCACGGACAGGGGGAACACTGAAGCTTTCTTT. This translates into CASTDRGNTEAFF.

This chain connects TRBV19 to TRBJ1-2, with 8 bases that match TRBD1. The V gene's germline CDR1 is LNHDA and CDR2 SQIVND (reference sequence). The V gene end was trimmed by 5 bases and the J gene end by 3 bases; junction bases not matched to a gene: 5. The CDR3 has 14 residues. The DNA for the CDR3 is TGTGCCAGTAGTCGCGCAGGGGGCGACTATGGCTACACCTTC. Translated, it gives CASSRAGGDYGYTF. The complete variable domain, with remaining parts taken from reference TRBV19 and TRBJ1-2, reads DGGITQSPKYLFRKEGQNVTLSCEQNLNHDAMYWYRQDPGQGLRLIYYSQIVNDFQKGDIAEGYSVSREKKESFPLTVTSAQKNPTAFYLCASSRAGGDYGYTFGSGTRLTVV.

This clone was detected a few times. Here the CDR3 DNA reads TGTGCCTGGAGTACCCGGCAGGGGAATCAGCCCCAGCATTTT. Translated, it gives CAWSTRQGNQPQHF. The chain employs TRBV30 and TRBJ1-5; perhaps TRBD1 as D (6 bases). Trimming shortened V by 2 bases and J by 4 bases, and 12 bases separated the two germline ends. CDR1 and CDR2 (germline): GTSNPN, SVGIG (reference sequence). The CDR3 extends over 14 amino acids. The variable domain in full, completed from reference TRBV30 and TRBJ1-5, reads SQTIHQWPATLVQPVGSPLSLECTVEGTSNPNLYWYRQAAGRGLQLLFYSVGIGQISSEVPQNLSASRPQDRQFILSSKKLLLSDSGFYLCAWSTRQGNQPQHFGDGTRLSIL.

V is TRBV2 and J is TRBJ2-1, with TRBD2 as a possible D gene (6 bases). Germline CDR1 and CDR2: SNHLY and FYNNEI. CDR3 length: 14 amino acids. Between the trimmed V and J ends, which lost 7 bases and 0 bases, there was a span of 10 bases. Written as DNA, the CDR3 is TGTGCCAGCACTAGCGAGAGCTCCTACAATGAGCAGTTCTTC. It translates to CASTSESSYNEQFF.